Listed below are T cell receptor beta chains from one sample, sequenced in a study of blood T cell repertoires in COVID-19. Profiling relied on immunoSEQ multiplex PCR, and the TCRdb table lists in-frame clones only, not all of them. Of some 240,000 clones in the sample, around nine tenths were seen once. The specimen was peripheral blood. The receptors originated from a man aged 55 to 70 who had recovered from COVID-19. The CDR3 runs from the conserved cysteine through the conserved F or W. A D gene is named only where the DNA matches it firmly. The size of a clone is reported for some rows only, either as once, few or many, or as a class for expanded clones.

size	V	D	J	DNA	CDR3
.	TRBV7-2	TRBD2	TRBJ2-7	TGTGCCAGCAGCTTAGAAGTAGCGGGGTCCTACGAGCAGTACTTC	CASSLEVAGSYEQYF
.	TRBV5-1	.	TRBJ1-1	TGCGCCAGCAAGGCAGGCCTGGGGGGTGAGACTGAAGCTTTCTTT	CASKAGLGGETEAFF
.	TRBV5-1	TRBD1	TRBJ2-1	TGCGCCAGCAGCTTGGGGACAGGGGGGCGGAATGAGCAGTTCTTC	CASSLGTGGRNEQFF
once	TRBV5-1	TRBD2	TRBJ2-1	TGCGCCAGCAGCTTGGTCCAGCGGGACGGCTTGGAGCAGTTCTTC	CASSLVQRDGLEQFF
.	TRBV7-7	TRBD2	TRBJ2-1	TGTGCCAGCAGCGATCCTAGCGGGGGGGTCTATGAGCAGTTCTTC	CASSDPSGGVYEQFF
.	TRBV24-1	.	TRBJ1-3	TGTGCCACCCCCGCGATGCTCTCTGGAAACACCATATATTTT	CATPAMLSGNTIYF
.	TRBV5-1	TRBD1	TRBJ2-7	TGCGCCAGCAGCCCGGGACAGGGGTTCTACGAGCAGTACTTC	CASSPGQGFYEQYF
.	TRBV7-3	TRBD2	TRBJ2-7	TGTGCCAGCAGCTTACAAAGCGGGGACGAGCAGTACTTC	CASSLQSGDEQYF
.	TRBV6-5	.	TRBJ1-2	TGTGCCATCGCCATTACCGGGGGTGGCTACACCTTC	CAIAITGGGYTF
.	TRBV5-4	TRBD2	TRBJ2-5	TGTGCCAGCAGCTTTAGCGGGAGGATCGAAGAGACCCAGTACTTC	CASSFSGRIEETQYF
.	TRBV18	TRBD2	TRBJ2-1	TGTGCCAGCTCACCAGATCCTAGCGGGAGAGAGGGTGAGCAGTTCTTC	CASSPDPSGREGEQFF
.	TRBV5-1	TRBD1	TRBJ1-2	TGCGCCAGCAGCTTGGTAACAGGGGGCAGTGGCTACACCTTC	CASSLVTGGSGYTF
.	TRBV12-2	.	TRBJ2-3	TGTGCAAGTCGCTGCCCAACAGGGACAGTCGGGGGCACAGATACGCAGTATTTT	CASRCPTGTVGGTDTQYF
.	TRBV6-5	.	TRBJ1-4	TGTGCCAGCAGTTACTCGAGGGCTATAGGCGAAAAACTGTTTTTT	CASSYSRAIGEKLFF
.	TRBV9	.	TRBJ2-3	TGTGCCAGCAGCGCGGATCCGCGGGTGGCAGATACGCAGTATTTT	CASSADPRVADTQYF
.	TRBV19	.	TRBJ1-5	TGTGCCAGTAGCATACCGGGACATCGCAATCAGCCCCAGCATTTT	CASSIPGHRNQPQHF
.	TRBV5-6	.	TRBJ2-3	TGTGCCAGCAGCGCAGGAGGGGGGGCTACAGATACGCAGTATTTT	CASSAGGGATDTQYF